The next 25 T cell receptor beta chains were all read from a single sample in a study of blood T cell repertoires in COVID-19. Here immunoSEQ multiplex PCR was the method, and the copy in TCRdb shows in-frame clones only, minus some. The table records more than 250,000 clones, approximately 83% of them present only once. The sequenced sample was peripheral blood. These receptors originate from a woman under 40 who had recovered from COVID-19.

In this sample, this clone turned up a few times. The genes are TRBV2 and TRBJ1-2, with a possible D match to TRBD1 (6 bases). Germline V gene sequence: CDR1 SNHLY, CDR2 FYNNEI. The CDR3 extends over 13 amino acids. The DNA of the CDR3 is TGTGCGCTAACGGGGGGGCAAAGCTATGGCTACACCTTC. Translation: CALTGGQSYGYTF.

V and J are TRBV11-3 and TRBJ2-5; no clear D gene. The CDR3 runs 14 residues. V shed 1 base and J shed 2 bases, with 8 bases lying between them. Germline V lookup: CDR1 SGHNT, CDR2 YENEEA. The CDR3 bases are TGTGCCAGCAGCTTAGGCACAGAACAAGAGACCCAGTACTTC. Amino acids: CASSLGTEQETQYF.

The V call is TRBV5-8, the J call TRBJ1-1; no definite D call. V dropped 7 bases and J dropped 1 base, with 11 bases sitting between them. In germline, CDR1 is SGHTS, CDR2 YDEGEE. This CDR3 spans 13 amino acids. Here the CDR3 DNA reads TGTGCCAGCCAAGTCAGTGCGAACACTGAAGCTTTCTTT. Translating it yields CASQVSANTEAFF.

DNA for the CDR3: TGTGCCTGGAGTGGGGGGGGGCAAACCTACGAGCAGTACTTC. It yields the protein CAWSGGGQTYEQYF. The rearrangement links TRBV30 to TRBJ2-7, with D possibly matching TRBD2 (7 bases). The germline CDR1 and CDR2 sequences are GTSNPN and SVGIG (reference sequence). The CDR3 is 14 amino acids. The V and J ends lost 1 base and 2 bases respectively, with 12 bases between them.

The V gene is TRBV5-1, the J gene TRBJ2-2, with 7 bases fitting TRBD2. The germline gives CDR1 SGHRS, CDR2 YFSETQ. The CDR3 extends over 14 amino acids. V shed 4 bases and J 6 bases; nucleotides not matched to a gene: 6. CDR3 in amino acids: CASSRATSSGELFF. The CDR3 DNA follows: TGCGCCAGCAGCCGGGCGACTAGCTCCGGGGAGCTGTTTTTT.

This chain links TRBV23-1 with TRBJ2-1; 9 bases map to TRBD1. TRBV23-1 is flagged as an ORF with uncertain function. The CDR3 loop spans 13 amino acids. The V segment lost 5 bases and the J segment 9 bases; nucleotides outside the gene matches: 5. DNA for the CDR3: TGCGCCAGCAGTACAGGGGGCTATGGTGAGCAGTTCTTC. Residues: CASSTGGYGEQFF.

This CDR3 reads CASGLGTVYEQYF. The CDR3 coding sequence is TGTGCTAGTGGTTTGGGGACAGTCTACGAGCAGTACTTC. The rearrangement joins TRBV12-5 to TRBJ2-7; possibly TRBD1 for D (6 bases). This CDR3 is built from 13 residues. Trimming stripped 1 base from V and 3 bases from J, with 7 bases between. Per the germline V gene, CDR1 is LGHNT and CDR2 is FRNRAP.

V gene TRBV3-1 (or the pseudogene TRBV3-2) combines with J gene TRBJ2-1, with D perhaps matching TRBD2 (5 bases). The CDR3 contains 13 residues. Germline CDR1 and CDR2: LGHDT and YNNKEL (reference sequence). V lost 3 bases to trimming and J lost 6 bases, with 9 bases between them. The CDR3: CASSHNRGNEQFF. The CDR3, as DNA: TGTGCCAGCAGCCACAACCGGGGCAATGAGCAGTTCTTC.

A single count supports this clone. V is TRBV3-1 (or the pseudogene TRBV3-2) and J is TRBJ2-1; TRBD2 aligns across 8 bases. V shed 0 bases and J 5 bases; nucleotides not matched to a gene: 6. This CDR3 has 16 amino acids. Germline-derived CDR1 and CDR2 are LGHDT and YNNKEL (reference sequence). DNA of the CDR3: TGTGCCAGCAGCCAAGATCGGGGGGGCCGGGACAATGAGCAGTTCTTC. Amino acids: CASSQDRGGRDNEQFF.

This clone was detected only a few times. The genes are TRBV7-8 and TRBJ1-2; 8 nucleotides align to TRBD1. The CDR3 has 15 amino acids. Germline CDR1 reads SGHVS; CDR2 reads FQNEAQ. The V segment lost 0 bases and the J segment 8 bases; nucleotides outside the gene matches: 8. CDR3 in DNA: TGTGCCAGCAGCTTAGCGACAGGGGCGGTGGAGGGCTACACCTTC. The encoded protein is CASSLATGAVEGYTF.

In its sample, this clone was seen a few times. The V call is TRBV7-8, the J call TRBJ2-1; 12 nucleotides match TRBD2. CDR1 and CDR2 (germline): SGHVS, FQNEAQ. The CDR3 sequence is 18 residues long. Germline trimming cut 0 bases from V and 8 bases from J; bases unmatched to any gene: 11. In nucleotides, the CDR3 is TGTGCCAGCAGCTTAGCGTCGTTTCGACTAGCGGGGGTCGATGAGCAGTTCTTC. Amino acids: CASSLASFRLAGVDEQFF. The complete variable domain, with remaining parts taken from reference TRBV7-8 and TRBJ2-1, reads GAGVSQSPRYKVAKRGQDVALRCDPISGHVSLFWYQQALGQGPEFLTYFQNEAQLDKSGLPSDRFFAERPEGSVSTLKIQRTQQEDSAVYLCASSLASFRLAGVDEQFFGPGTRLTVL.

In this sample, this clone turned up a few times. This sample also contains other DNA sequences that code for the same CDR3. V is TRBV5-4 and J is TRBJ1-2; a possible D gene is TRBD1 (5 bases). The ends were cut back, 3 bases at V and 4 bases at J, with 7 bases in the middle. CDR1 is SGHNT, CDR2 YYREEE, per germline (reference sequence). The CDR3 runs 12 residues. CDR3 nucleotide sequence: TGTGCCAGCAGCTCCGACAGCTATGGCTACACCTTC. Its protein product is CASSSDSYGYTF.

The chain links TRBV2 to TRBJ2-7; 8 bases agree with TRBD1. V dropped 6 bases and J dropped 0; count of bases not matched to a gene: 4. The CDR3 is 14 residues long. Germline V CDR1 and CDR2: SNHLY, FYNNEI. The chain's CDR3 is CASSRTGSSYEQYF. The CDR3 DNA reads TGTGCCAGCAGCAGGACAGGGAGCTCCTACGAGCAGTACTTC.

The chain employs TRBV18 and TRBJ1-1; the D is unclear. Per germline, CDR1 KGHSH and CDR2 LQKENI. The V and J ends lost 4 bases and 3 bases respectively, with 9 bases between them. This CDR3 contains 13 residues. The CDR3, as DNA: TGTGCCAGCTCACGCCAGGATTACACTGAAGCTTTCTTT. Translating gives CASSRQDYTEAFF.

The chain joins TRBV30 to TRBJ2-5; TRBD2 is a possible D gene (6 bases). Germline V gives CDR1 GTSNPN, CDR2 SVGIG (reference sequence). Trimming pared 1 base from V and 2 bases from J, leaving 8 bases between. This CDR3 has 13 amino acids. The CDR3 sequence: CAWSGGAQETQYF. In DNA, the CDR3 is TGTGCCTGGAGTGGCGGGGCTCAAGAGACCCAGTACTTC. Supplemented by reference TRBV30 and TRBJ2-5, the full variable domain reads SQTIHQWPATLVQPVGSPLSLECTVEGTSNPNLYWYRQAAGRGLQLLFYSVGIGQISSEVPQNLSASRPQDRQFILSSKKLLLSDSGFYLCAWSGGAQETQYFGPGTRLLVL.

The CDR3 nucleotides are TGTGCCAGCAGCCCCCGACAGGGGATAGATACGCAGTATTTT. It encodes CASSPRQGIDTQYF. This chain connects TRBV14 to TRBJ2-3, with 8 bases matching TRBD1. Germline V gene sequence: CDR1 SGHDN, CDR2 FVKESK. The V and J ends lost 4 bases and 5 bases, in that order; junction bases with no gene match: 5. The CDR3 totals 14 residues.

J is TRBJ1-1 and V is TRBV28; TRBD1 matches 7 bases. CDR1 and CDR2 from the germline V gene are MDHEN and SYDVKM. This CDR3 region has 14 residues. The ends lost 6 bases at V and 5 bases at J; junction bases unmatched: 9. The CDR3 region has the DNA TGTGCCAGCAGGGGGGACAGCCCAGGGACTGAAGCTTTCTTT. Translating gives CASRGDSPGTEAFF.

CDR3 sequence reads: CASSLAQVGQQNTEAFF. CDR3 in DNA: TGTGCCAGCAGCTTAGCGCAAGTAGGACAGCAGAACACTGAAGCTTTCTTT. The chain couples TRBV7-6 to TRBJ1-1, with D possibly being TRBD1 (6 bases). Germline V lookup: CDR1 SGHVS, CDR2 FNYEAQ. CDR3 size: 17 residues. Trimming took 0 bases from V and 1 from J, leaving 15 bases between them.

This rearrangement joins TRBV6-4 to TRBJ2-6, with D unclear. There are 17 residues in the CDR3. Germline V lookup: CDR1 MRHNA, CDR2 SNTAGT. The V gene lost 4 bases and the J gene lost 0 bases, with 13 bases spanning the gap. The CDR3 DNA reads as TGTGCCAGCAGTGGAATTCCTTTGAGCTCTGGGGCCAACGTCCTGACTTTC. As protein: CASSGIPLSSGANVLTF.

The CDR3 spells CASSSPSSYNSPLHF. Written as DNA, the CDR3 is TGTGCCAGCAGTAGTCCGAGCTCCTATAATTCACCCCTCCACTTT. The chain is built from TRBV27 and TRBJ1-6; D not resolved. Trimming shortened V by 5 bases and J by 0 bases, and 8 bases separated the two germline ends. The CDR3 extends over 15 amino acids. CDR1 is MNHEY and CDR2 is SMNVEV in the germline V gene (reference sequence).

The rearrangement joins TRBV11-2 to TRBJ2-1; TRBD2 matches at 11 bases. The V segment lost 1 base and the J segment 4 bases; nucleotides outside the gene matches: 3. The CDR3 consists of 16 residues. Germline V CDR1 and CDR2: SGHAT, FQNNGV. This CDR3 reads CASSLAGLAVYNEQFF. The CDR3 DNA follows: TGTGCCAGCAGCTTAGCGGGACTAGCGGTTTACAATGAGCAGTTCTTC.

The CDR3 loop reads CASSYEGAGSPLHF. DNA for the CDR3: TGTGCCAGCAGTTACGAGGGGGCTGGTTCACCCCTCCACTTT. V and J are TRBV6-5 and TRBJ1-6, with TRBD1 identical over 7 bases. V shed 2 bases, J shed 9 bases, and the junction held 4 bases outside the gene matches. This CDR3 is 14 amino acids long. Germline assignment: CDR1 MNHEY and CDR2 SVGAGI.

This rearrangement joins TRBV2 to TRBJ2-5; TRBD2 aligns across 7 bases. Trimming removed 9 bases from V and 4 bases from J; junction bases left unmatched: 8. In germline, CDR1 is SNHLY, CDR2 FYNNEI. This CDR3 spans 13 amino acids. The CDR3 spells CASTPGEGETQYF. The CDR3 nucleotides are TGTGCCAGTACCCCGGGGGAGGGAGAGACCCAGTACTTC. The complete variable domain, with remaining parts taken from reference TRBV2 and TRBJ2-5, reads EPEVTQTPSHQVTQMGQEVILRCVPISNHLYFYWYRQILGQKVEFLVSFYNNEISEKSEIFDDQFSVERPDGSNFTLKIRSTKLEDSAMYFCASTPGEGETQYFGPGTRLLVL.

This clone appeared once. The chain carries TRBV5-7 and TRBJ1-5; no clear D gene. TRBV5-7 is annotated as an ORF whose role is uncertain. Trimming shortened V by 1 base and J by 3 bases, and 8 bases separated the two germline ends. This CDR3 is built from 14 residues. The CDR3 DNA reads TGTGCCAGCAGCTTGAGGCAGGCCAATCAGCCCCAGCATTTT. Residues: CASSLRQANQPQHF.

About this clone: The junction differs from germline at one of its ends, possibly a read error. The CDR3 reads CASSLSLRETVF. DNA for the CDR3: TGTGCCAGCAGCTTATCTCTCCGGGAGACTGTCTTC. The chain joins TRBV7-2 to TRBJ2-7; tentatively, D is TRBD2 (6 bases). CDR1 SGHTA and CDR2 FQGNSA come from the germline V gene. The CDR3 has 12 residues.